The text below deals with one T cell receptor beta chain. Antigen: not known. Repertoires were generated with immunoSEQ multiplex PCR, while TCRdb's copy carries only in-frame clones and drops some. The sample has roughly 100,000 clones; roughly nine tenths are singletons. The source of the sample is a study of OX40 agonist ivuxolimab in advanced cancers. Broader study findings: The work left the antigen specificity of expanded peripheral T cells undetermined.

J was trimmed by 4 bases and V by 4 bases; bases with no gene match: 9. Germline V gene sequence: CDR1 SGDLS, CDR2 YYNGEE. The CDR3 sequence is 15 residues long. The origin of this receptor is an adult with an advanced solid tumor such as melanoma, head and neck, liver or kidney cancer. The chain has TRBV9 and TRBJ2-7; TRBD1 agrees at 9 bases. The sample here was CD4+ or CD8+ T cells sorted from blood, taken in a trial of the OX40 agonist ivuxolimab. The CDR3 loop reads CASSTRQGQGYEQYF. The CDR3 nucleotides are TGTGCCAGCAGCACCCGACAGGGACAGGGTTACGAGCAGTACTTC.